A selection of T cell receptor beta chains follows, all from one sample in a study of shared clonotypes between healthy human individuals. TCRdb keeps only in-frame clones here, not all; method: immunoSEQ multiplex PCR. The data contain about 1 million clones, about 76% of them singletons. Sequencing was carried out using memory CD4+ T cells sorted from blood. These receptors all stem from a man aged 18 to 29 in good health. Both conserved end residues are part of each CDR3. A D gene is named only where the DNA matches it firmly. Size values are once, few and many counts, or a class for expanded clones, and some rows have none.

d_gene: NA
j_gene: TRBJ2-1
abundance: NA
v_gene: TRBV19
CDR3aa: CASAGKGNPGNEQFF
CDR3nt: TGTGCCAGCGCGGGGAAGGGGAACCCCGGCAATGAGCAGTTCTTC

d_gene: TRBD1
j_gene: TRBJ1-1
abundance: NA
v_gene: TRBV6-4
CDR3aa: CASSDRPGQALNTEAFF
CDR3nt: TGTGCCAGCAGTGACCGTCCGGGACAGGCGTTGAACACTGAAGCTTTCTTT

d_gene: TRBD2
j_gene: TRBJ2-3
abundance: NA
v_gene: TRBV12-5
CDR3aa: CASGLVKSRTRLDPTDTQYF
CDR3nt: TGTGCTAGTGGTTTGGTAAAGTCCCGGACTAGACTTGACCCCACAGATACGCAGTATTTT

d_gene: NA
j_gene: TRBJ1-4
abundance: NA
v_gene: TRBV7-9
CDR3aa: CASSLGSGPNEKLFF
CDR3nt: TGTGCCAGCAGCTTAGGGTCGGGGCCAAATGAAAAACTGTTTTTT

d_gene: TRBD1
j_gene: TRBJ1-3
abundance: NA
v_gene: TRBV6-1
CDR3aa: CATMTGVTGNTIYF
CDR3nt: TGTGCCACCATGACAGGGGTAACTGGAAACACCATATATTTT

d_gene: NA
j_gene: TRBJ2-3
abundance: NA
v_gene: TRBV9
CDR3aa: CASSVEATALYF
CDR3nt: TGTGCCAGCAGCGTAGAGGCAACCGCGCTGTATTTT

d_gene: NA
j_gene: TRBJ2-7
abundance: NA
v_gene: TRBV7-2
CDR3aa: CASSHLGADEQYF
CDR3nt: TGCGCCAGCAGCCACCTAGGAGCGGACGAGCAGTACTTC

d_gene: NA
j_gene: TRBJ2-2
abundance: NA
v_gene: TRBV4-3
CDR3aa: CASSHPLRGGDTGELFF
CDR3nt: TGCGCCAGCAGCCACCCCCTTCGTGGGGGAGACACCGGGGAGCTGTTTTTT

d_gene: NA
j_gene: TRBJ2-7
abundance: NA
v_gene: TRBV19
CDR3aa: CASSIAQFYEQYF
CDR3nt: TGTGCCAGTAGTATTGCACAGTTCTACGAGCAGTACTTC

d_gene: NA
j_gene: TRBJ2-3
abundance: NA
v_gene: TRBV10-3
CDR3aa: CATWDISTDTQYF
CDR3nt: TGTGCCACTTGGGATATTAGCACAGATACGCAGTATTTT

d_gene: TRBD1
j_gene: TRBJ2-7
abundance: NA
v_gene: TRBV5-5
CDR3aa: CASSLTGAQQYF
CDR3nt: TGTGCCAGCAGCTTGACAGGGGCCCAGCAGTACTTC

d_gene: NA
j_gene: TRBJ1-3
abundance: NA
v_gene: TRBV7-6
CDR3aa: CASSRVISGNTIYF
CDR3nt: TGTGCCAGCAGCCGAGTCATCTCTGGAAACACCATATATTTT

d_gene: NA
j_gene: TRBJ2-7
abundance: NA
v_gene: TRBV10-3
CDR3aa: CAISSMGYEQYF
CDR3nt: TGTGCCATCAGTTCCATGGGTTACGAGCAGTACTTC

d_gene: NA
j_gene: TRBJ1-5
abundance: NA
v_gene: TRBV19
CDR3aa: CASTDRLWQPQHF
CDR3nt: TGTGCCAGTACCGACAGGTTGTGGCAGCCCCAGCATTTT

d_gene: TRBD2
j_gene: TRBJ2-1
abundance: NA
v_gene: TRBV5-1
CDR3aa: CASSSSWTSGAGINEQFF
CDR3nt: TGCGCCAGCAGCTCATCGTGGACTAGCGGGGCCGGAATCAATGAGCAGTTCTTC

d_gene: TRBD2
j_gene: TRBJ2-7
abundance: NA
v_gene: TRBV6-5
CDR3aa: CASTIGEGPSYEQYF
CDR3nt: TGTGCCAGCACCATAGGGGAGGGGCCTTCCTACGAGCAGTACTTC

d_gene: NA
j_gene: TRBJ2-7
abundance: NA
v_gene: TRBV5-1
CDR3aa: CASSLAGTPTYEQYF
CDR3nt: TGCGCCAGCAGCTTGGCCGGGACTCCCACCTACGAGCAGTACTTC

d_gene: NA
j_gene: TRBJ1-1
abundance: few
v_gene: TRBV5-4
CDR3aa: CASSLALENTEAFF
CDR3nt: TGTGCCAGCAGCTTGGCCTTGGAGAACACTGAAGCTTTCTTT

d_gene: TRBD1
j_gene: TRBJ2-3
abundance: few
v_gene: TRBV10-3
CDR3aa: CAITPTGDTDTQYF
CDR3nt: TGTGCCATCACCCCGACAGGGGACACAGATACGCAGTATTTT

d_gene: TRBD1
j_gene: TRBJ2-3
abundance: once
v_gene: TRBV9
CDR3aa: CASSVLGGDSSTDTQYF
CDR3nt: TGTGCCAGCAGCGTCCTGGGTGGGGACAGCTCCACAGATACGCAGTATTTT

d_gene: NA
j_gene: TRBJ1-5
abundance: NA
v_gene: TRBV19
CDR3aa: CASSISRAAQPQHF
CDR3nt: TGTGCCAGTAGTATCTCGAGGGCCGCTCAGCCCCAGCATTTT

d_gene: NA
j_gene: TRBJ2-3
abundance: NA
v_gene: TRBV25-1
CDR3aa: CASSGLENSDTQYF
CDR3nt: TGTGCCAGCAGTGGGCTAGAGAATTCAGATACGCAGTATTTT

d_gene: NA
j_gene: TRBJ2-7
abundance: NA
v_gene: TRBV27
CDR3aa: CASSSNRGSYEQYF
CDR3nt: TGTGCCAGCAGTTCAAACCGGGGCTCCTACGAGCAGTACTTC

d_gene: TRBD2
j_gene: TRBJ2-3
abundance: NA
v_gene: TRBV12-5
CDR3aa: CASGPWTSGGATDTQYF
CDR3nt: TGTGCTAGTGGTCCCTGGACTAGCGGGGGGGCGACAGATACGCAGTATTTT

d_gene: TRBD2
j_gene: TRBJ2-5
abundance: NA
v_gene: TRBV11-2
CDR3aa: CASSLMVSGRASGETQYF
CDR3nt: TGTGCCAGCAGCTTAATGGTTAGCGGGAGGGCCTCGGGAGAGACCCAGTACTTC

d_gene: TRBD2
j_gene: TRBJ2-7
abundance: NA
v_gene: TRBV6-5
CDR3aa: CASSYSGQRDYEQYF
CDR3nt: TGTGCCAGCAGTTACTCGGGCCAGCGGGACTACGAGCAGTACTTC

d_gene: NA
j_gene: TRBJ1-1
abundance: NA
v_gene: TRBV5-1
CDR3aa: CASSLYRVGGNTEAFF
CDR3nt: TGCGCCAGCAGCTTGTACCGGGTTGGCGGGAACACTGAAGCTTTCTTT

d_gene: NA
j_gene: TRBJ1-5
abundance: NA
v_gene: TRBV19
CDR3aa: CASSMAVDNQPQHF
CDR3nt: TGTGCCAGTAGTATGGCAGTCGACAATCAGCCCCAGCATTTT

d_gene: TRBD2
j_gene: TRBJ2-7
abundance: NA
v_gene: TRBV6-1
CDR3aa: CASSAGGAHEQYF
CDR3nt: TGTGCCAGCAGTGCGGGGGGGGCCCACGAGCAGTACTTC

d_gene: TRBD2
j_gene: TRBJ2-7
abundance: NA
v_gene: TRBV28
CDR3aa: CASSLERGGGGVDEQYF
CDR3nt: TGTGCCAGCAGTTTAGAGCGTGGCGGCGGGGGGGTGGACGAGCAGTACTTC

d_gene: NA
j_gene: TRBJ2-7
abundance: many
v_gene: TRBV25-1
CDR3aa: CASSEGVEQYF
CDR3nt: TGTGCCAGCAGTGAGGGAGTCGAGCAGTACTTC

d_gene: TRBD2
j_gene: TRBJ2-1
abundance: NA
v_gene: TRBV27
CDR3aa: CASSQTSGPNNEQFF
CDR3nt: TGTGCCAGCAGTCAGACTAGCGGGCCGAACAATGAGCAGTTCTTC

d_gene: NA
j_gene: TRBJ2-3
abundance: NA
v_gene: TRBV10-3
CDR3aa: CASSVGGPSTQYF
CDR3nt: TGTGCCTCCTCCGTAGGGGGGCCGAGTACGCAGTATTTT

d_gene: NA
j_gene: TRBJ2-3
abundance: once
v_gene: TRBV7-9
CDR3aa: CASSRQASAADTQYF
CDR3nt: TGTGCCAGCAGCCGCCAGGCTAGTGCGGCAGATACGCAGTATTTT

d_gene: NA
j_gene: TRBJ2-7
abundance: NA
v_gene: TRBV2
CDR3aa: CASSPQSSSYEQYF
CDR3nt: TGTGCCAGCAGCCCACAATCGAGCTCCTACGAGCAGTACTTC

d_gene: TRBD1
j_gene: TRBJ2-3
abundance: NA
v_gene: TRBV7-2
CDR3aa: CASSKNPGQDTDTQYF
CDR3nt: TGTGCCAGCAGCAAAAACCCGGGACAGGACACAGATACGCAGTATTTT

d_gene: TRBD2
j_gene: TRBJ2-7
abundance: NA
v_gene: TRBV5-1
CDR3aa: CASSYHHSGTSSYEQYF
CDR3nt: TGCGCCAGCAGCTACCATCATAGCGGGACGAGCTCCTACGAGCAGTACTTC

d_gene: TRBD1
j_gene: TRBJ1-3
abundance: NA
v_gene: TRBV9
CDR3aa: CASSAMTGDGNTIYF
CDR3nt: TGTGCCAGCAGTGCAATGACAGGGGACGGAAACACCATATATTTT

d_gene: NA
j_gene: TRBJ1-2
abundance: NA
v_gene: TRBV28
CDR3aa: CASSSVPTGIYGYTF
CDR3nt: TGTGCCAGCAGTTCAGTACCTACAGGGATCTATGGCTACACCTTC

d_gene: NA
j_gene: TRBJ1-5
abundance: few
v_gene: TRBV19
CDR3aa: CATRNPGTGNQPQHF
CDR3nt: TGTGCCACCAGAAACCCCGGGACGGGCAATCAGCCCCAGCATTTT

d_gene: TRBD1
j_gene: TRBJ2-7
abundance: NA
v_gene: TRBV10-3
CDR3aa: CAISLGQGAGEQYF
CDR3nt: TGTGCCATCAGCCTGGGACAGGGGGCGGGGGAGCAGTACTTC

d_gene: NA
j_gene: TRBJ2-5
abundance: NA
v_gene: TRBV18
CDR3aa: CASSPGGQETQYF
CDR3nt: TGTGCCAGCTCACCAGGGGGACAAGAGACCCAGTACTTC

d_gene: NA
j_gene: TRBJ1-5
abundance: few
v_gene: TRBV19
CDR3aa: CASSEADSNQPQHF
CDR3nt: TGTGCCAGTAGTGAGGCGGATAGCAATCAGCCCCAGCATTTT

d_gene: NA
j_gene: TRBJ1-1
abundance: NA
v_gene: TRBV18
CDR3aa: CASSPRENTEAFF
CDR3nt: TGTGCCAGCTCACCCAGGGAAAACACTGAAGCTTTCTTT

d_gene: NA
j_gene: TRBJ1-1
abundance: NA
v_gene: TRBV2
CDR3aa: CASSSGTIVEAFF
CDR3nt: TGTGCCAGCAGTTCCGGGACAATCGTTGAAGCTTTCTTT

d_gene: NA
j_gene: TRBJ2-7
abundance: NA
v_gene: TRBV15
CDR3aa: CATSREGGFTYEQYF
CDR3nt: TGTGCCACCAGCAGAGAAGGGGGATTTACCTACGAGCAGTACTTC

d_gene: TRBD1
j_gene: TRBJ1-2
abundance: NA
v_gene: TRBV27
CDR3aa: CASSSQGAGYGYTF
CDR3nt: TGTGCCAGCAGTTCTCAGGGGGCAGGTTATGGCTACACCTTC

d_gene: NA
j_gene: TRBJ1-6
abundance: few
v_gene: TRBV7-2
CDR3aa: CASSLVWGYSYNSPLHF
CDR3nt: TGTGCCAGCAGCTTAGTGTGGGGGTACTCCTATAATTCACCCCTCCACTTT

d_gene: NA
j_gene: TRBJ2-7
abundance: NA
v_gene: TRBV27
CDR3aa: CASSLHDRRYEQYF
CDR3nt: TGTGCCAGCAGTCTGCATGACAGGCGATACGAGCAGTACTTC

d_gene: NA
j_gene: TRBJ2-4
abundance: NA
v_gene: TRBV12-5
CDR3aa: CAIFLTLAKNIQYF
CDR3nt: TGTGCTATCTTCCTAACACTGGCCAAAAACATTCAGTACTTC

d_gene: TRBD1
j_gene: TRBJ1-1
abundance: few
v_gene: TRBV6-5
CDR3aa: CASRHRQGGAFF
CDR3nt: TGTGCCAGCAGACACCGACAGGGCGGAGCTTTCTTT

d_gene: NA
j_gene: TRBJ2-7
abundance: NA
v_gene: TRBV23-1
CDR3aa: CASSQPGGGGGFYEQYF
CDR3nt: TGCGCCAGCAGTCAGCCTGGTGGCGGAGGGGGCTTTTACGAGCAGTACTTC

d_gene: TRBD2
j_gene: TRBJ2-3
abundance: few
v_gene: TRBV4-3
CDR3aa: CASSRQVAGADTQYF
CDR3nt: TGCGCCAGCAGCCGGCAAGTTGCGGGAGCAGATACGCAGTATTTT

d_gene: NA
j_gene: TRBJ2-7
abundance: NA
v_gene: TRBV5-1
CDR3aa: CASSPSGYEQYF
CDR3nt: TGCGCCAGCAGCCCTTCCGGCTACGAGCAGTACTTC

d_gene: NA
j_gene: TRBJ1-3
abundance: NA
v_gene: TRBV28
CDR3aa: CASSLFGNTIYF
CDR3nt: TGTGCCAGCAGTTTATTCGGAAACACCATATATTTT

d_gene: NA
j_gene: TRBJ2-1
abundance: once
v_gene: TRBV10-2
CDR3aa: CASSPGLYSYNEQFF
CDR3nt: TGCGCCAGCAGTCCCGGACTTTATTCCTACAATGAGCAGTTCTTC

d_gene: NA
j_gene: TRBJ2-3
abundance: NA
v_gene: TRBV10-2
CDR3aa: CASRARSTDTQYF
CDR3nt: TGCGCCAGCAGGGCAAGAAGCACAGATACGCAGTATTTT

d_gene: TRBD1
j_gene: TRBJ2-5
abundance: NA
v_gene: TRBV29-1
CDR3aa: CSVVGTGLQETQYF
CDR3nt: TGCAGCGTTGTCGGGACAGGGCTCCAAGAGACCCAGTACTTC

d_gene: NA
j_gene: TRBJ1-1
abundance: NA
v_gene: TRBV30
CDR3aa: CAWSSTSGVTEAFF
CDR3nt: TGTGCCTGGAGCTCTACATCGGGGGTGACTGAAGCTTTCTTT

d_gene: NA
j_gene: TRBJ2-7
abundance: NA
v_gene: TRBV6-1
CDR3aa: CASSRVEGYEQYF
CDR3nt: TGTGCCAGCAGTCGAGTAGAGGGCTACGAGCAGTACTTC